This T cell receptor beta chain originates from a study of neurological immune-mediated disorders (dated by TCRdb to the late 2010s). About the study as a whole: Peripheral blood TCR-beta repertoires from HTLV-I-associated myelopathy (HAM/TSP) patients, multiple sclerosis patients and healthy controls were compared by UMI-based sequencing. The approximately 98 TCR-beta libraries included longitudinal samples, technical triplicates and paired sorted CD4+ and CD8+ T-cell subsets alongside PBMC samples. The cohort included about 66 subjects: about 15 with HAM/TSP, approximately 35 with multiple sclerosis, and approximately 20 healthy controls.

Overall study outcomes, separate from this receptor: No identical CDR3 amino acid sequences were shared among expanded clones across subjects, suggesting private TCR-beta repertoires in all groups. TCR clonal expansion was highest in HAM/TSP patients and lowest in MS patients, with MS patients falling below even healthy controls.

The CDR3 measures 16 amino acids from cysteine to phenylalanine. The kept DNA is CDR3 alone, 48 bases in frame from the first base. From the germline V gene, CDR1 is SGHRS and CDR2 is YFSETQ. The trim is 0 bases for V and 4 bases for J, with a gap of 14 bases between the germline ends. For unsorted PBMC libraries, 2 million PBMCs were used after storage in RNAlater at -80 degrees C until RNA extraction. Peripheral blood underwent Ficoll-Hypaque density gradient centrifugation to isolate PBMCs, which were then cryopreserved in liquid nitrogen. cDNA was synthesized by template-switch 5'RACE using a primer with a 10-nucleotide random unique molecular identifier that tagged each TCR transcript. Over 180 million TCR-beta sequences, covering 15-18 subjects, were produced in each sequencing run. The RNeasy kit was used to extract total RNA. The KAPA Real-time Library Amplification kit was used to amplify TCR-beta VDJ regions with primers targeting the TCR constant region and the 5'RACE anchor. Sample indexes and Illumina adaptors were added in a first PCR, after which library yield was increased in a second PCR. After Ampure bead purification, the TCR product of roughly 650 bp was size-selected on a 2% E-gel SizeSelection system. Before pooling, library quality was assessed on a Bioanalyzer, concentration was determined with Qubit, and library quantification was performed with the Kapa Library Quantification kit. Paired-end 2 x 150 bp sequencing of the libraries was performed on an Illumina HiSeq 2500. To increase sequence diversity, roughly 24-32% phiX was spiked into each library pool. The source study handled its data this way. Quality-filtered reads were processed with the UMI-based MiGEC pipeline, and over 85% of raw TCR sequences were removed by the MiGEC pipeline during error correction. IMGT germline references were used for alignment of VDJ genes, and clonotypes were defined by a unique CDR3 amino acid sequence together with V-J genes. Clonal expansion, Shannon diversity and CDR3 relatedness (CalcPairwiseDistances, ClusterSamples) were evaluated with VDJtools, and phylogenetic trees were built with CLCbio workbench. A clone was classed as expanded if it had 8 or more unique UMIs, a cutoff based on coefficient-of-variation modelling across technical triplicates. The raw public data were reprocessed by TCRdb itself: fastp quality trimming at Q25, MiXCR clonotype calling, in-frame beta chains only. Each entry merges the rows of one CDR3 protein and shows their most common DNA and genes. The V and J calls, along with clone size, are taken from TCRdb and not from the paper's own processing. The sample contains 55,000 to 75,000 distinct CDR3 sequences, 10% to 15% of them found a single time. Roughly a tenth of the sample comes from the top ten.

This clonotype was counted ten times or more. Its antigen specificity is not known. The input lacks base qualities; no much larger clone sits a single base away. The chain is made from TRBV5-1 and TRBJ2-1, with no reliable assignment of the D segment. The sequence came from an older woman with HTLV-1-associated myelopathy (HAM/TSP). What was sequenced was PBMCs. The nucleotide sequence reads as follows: TGCGCCAGCAGCTTGGTCCCATCGACTCGGTACAATGAGCAGTTCTTC. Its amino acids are CASSLVPSTRYNEQFF.